Detailed here is one TCR beta chain. Antigen specificity is unknown. The data derive from a study of T cell responses to AZD1222 COVID-19 vaccine. TCRdb's copy holds only in-frame clones and misses some; the assay was immunoSEQ multiplex PCR. This sample yields about 150,000 clones, of which approximately 88% are seen a single time; 1.1% belongs to the top ten. The CDR3 is 14 residues long. The V segment lost 3 bases and the J segment 8 bases; nucleotides outside the gene matches: 5. Germline CDR1 SGHNT, CDR2 YYREEE (reference sequence). The study, taken as a whole, reports: Just six AZD1222 recipients tested seropositive at baseline. Reports indicate that nearly half of spike-specific TCRs are directed at unmutated variant regions. Clonal diversity was possibly underestimated, and white British individuals and females predominated among donors.

Timing groups of about 4 and about 12 weeks for second doses were pooled. The sample was peripheral blood, taken 28 days after the second AZD1222 dose. The clonotype was recovered from an adult who received the AZD1222 COVID-19 vaccine. The rearrangement uses TRBV5-4 and TRBJ1-1, with TRBD1 matching over 12 bases. The CDR3 DNA sequence: TGTGCCAGCAGCTCCGGGACAGGGGGCGAGGAAGCTTTCTTT. Protein sequence: CASSSGTGGEEAFF.